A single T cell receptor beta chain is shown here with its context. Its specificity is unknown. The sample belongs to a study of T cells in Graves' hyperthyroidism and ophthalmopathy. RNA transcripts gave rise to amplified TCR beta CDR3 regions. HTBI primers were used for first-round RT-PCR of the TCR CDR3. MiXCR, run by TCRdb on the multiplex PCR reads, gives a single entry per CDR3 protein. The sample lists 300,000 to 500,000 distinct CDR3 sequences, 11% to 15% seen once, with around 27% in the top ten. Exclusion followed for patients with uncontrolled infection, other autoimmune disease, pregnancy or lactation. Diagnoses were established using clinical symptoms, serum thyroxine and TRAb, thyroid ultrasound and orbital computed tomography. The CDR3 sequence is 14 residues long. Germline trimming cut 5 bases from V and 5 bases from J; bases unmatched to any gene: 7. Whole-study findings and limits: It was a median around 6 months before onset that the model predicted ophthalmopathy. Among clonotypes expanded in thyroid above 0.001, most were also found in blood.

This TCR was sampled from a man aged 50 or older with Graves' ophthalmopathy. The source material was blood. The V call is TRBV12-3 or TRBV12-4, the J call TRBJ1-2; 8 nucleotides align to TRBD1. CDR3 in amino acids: CASSRETGAYGYTF. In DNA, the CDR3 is TGTGCCAGCAGTCGAGAGACAGGGGCGTATGGCTACACCTTC.